Each of the 6 T cell receptor beta chains below was sequenced from the same sample in a study of blood T cells in healthy people across ages. A J-beta primer mix and a sample-barcoded 5' primer were used in a second PCR of about 7 to 12 cycles. TCRdb used MiXCR to reprocess the 5' RACE reads, holding one entry per CDR3 protein. The sample has hundreds of thousands of distinct CDR3 sequences; approximately 60% are singletons. Sample: blood. Receptors were obtained from a man in his forties in good health.

This chain connects TRBV6-5 to TRBJ2-1; 11 nucleotides agree with TRBD2. This CDR3 contains 19 residues. The V gene's germline CDR1 is MNHEY and CDR2 SVGAGI. V lost 3 bases to trimming and J lost 8 bases; unmatched junction nucleotides: 18. The CDR3 sequence is CASSYGASSGRPLSDEQFF. In DNA form, the CDR3 reads TGTGCCAGCAGTTATGGGGCATCTAGCGGGAGGCCACTTAGCGATGAGCAGTTCTTC.

The table lists this clonotype with a count of one. The chain couples TRBV11-2 to TRBJ2-1; D may be TRBD1 (5 bases). The CDR3 loop spans 15 amino acids. Germline values: CDR1 SGHAT, CDR2 FQNNGV. The V and J ends lost 3 bases and 4 bases respectively, with 13 bases between them. For the CDR3, the DNA is TGTGCCAGCAGCTTGGGGCCGCGAAATTACAATGAGCAGTTCTTC. Translation: CASSLGPRNYNEQFF.

The chain combines TRBV29-1 with TRBJ2-3; D is possibly TRBD2 (5 bases). V gave up 5 bases and J gave up 1 base, with 13 bases separating them. The CDR3 sequence is 14 residues long. In germline, CDR1 is SQVTM, CDR2 ANQGSEA. The CDR3 bases are TGCAGCGTTCTGGTCGCGGGCCGCACAGATACGCAGTATTTT. It specifies CSVLVAGRTDTQYF.

This chain joins TRBV6-6 and TRBJ2-7; TRBD1 agrees at 7 bases. Per germline, CDR1 MNHNY and CDR2 SVGAGI (reference sequence). This CDR3 contains 15 residues. V was pared by 0 bases and J by 6 bases, with 8 bases of the junction left unmatched. The CDR3 bases are TGTGCCAGCAGTTACTCGAGGGACAGATTCTCCGAGCAGTACTTC. It yields the protein CASSYSRDRFSEQYF.

The chain links TRBV29-1 to TRBJ2-1, with 7 bases fitting TRBD1. CDR3 length equals 14 residues. The germline gives CDR1 SQVTM, CDR2 ANQGSEA. The V segment lost 6 bases and the J segment 2 bases; nucleotides outside the gene matches: 7. CDR3 loop: CSVTPGTAYNEQFF. The CDR3 DNA sequence: TGCAGCGTAACCCCCGGGACAGCCTACAATGAGCAGTTCTTC.

The CDR3 protein is CASSLGASTRGGGEKLFF. The CDR3 nucleotides are TGTGCCAGCAGCTTAGGGGCCTCAACTCGGGGTGGTGGCGAAAAACTGTTTTTT. This chain joins TRBV13 and TRBJ1-4; D not certain. Trimming left V 0 bases short and J 8 bases short, with 22 bases between. CDR1 and CDR2 (germline): PRHDT, FYEKMQ (reference sequence). This CDR3 spans 18 amino acids.